This is a list of T cell receptor beta chains from one sample in a study of blood T cell repertoires in COVID-19. TCRdb keeps only in-frame clones here, not all; method: immunoSEQ multiplex PCR. The sample gives some 50,000 clones, 70% to 90% of which show up once; 5% is in the top ten. The sample taken for sequencing was peripheral blood. The receptors stem from a man aged 40-49 years with active COVID-19. Both conserved end residues are part of each CDR3. D genes are given only for firm matches. Clone size is stated in some rows and not others, as once, few, many or a class when expanded.

d_gene	j_gene	v_gene	abundance	CDR3nt	CDR3aa
.	TRBJ1-5	TRBV19	.	TGTGCCAGTACGGCGGGTCCAAGCAATCAGCCCCAGCATTTT	CASTAGPSNQPQHF
TRBD1	TRBJ2-7	TRBV4-2	.	TGTGCCAGCAGCCAAGACAGGGGGAGCTCCTACGAGCAGTACTTC	CASSQDRGSSYEQYF
TRBD2	TRBJ2-1	TRBV6-1	.	TGTGCCAGCAGTGACCTCCTCCTAGCGGGAGCGAACGATGAGCAGTTCTTC	CASSDLLLAGANDEQFF
TRBD2	TRBJ2-5	TRBV5-1	.	TGCGCCAGCAGCTTGGAAGGGCTAGCGGGTCCCATAGTAACCCAGTACTTC	CASSLEGLAGPIVTQYF
.	TRBJ2-1	TRBV10-3	once	TGTGCCATCAGTGAGAGACAGGTTTCCTACAATGAGCAGTTCTTC	CAISERQVSYNEQFF
TRBD1	TRBJ1-2	TRBV15	.	TGTGCCACCAGCAGGATGAGGGGGAGACAGGGAGCTAACTATGGCTACACCTTC	CATSRMRGRQGANYGYTF
TRBD2	TRBJ2-1	TRBV19	.	TGTGCCAGTAGTATAGAAGGGACTAGGAATAGTGAGCAGTTCTTC	CASSIEGTRNSEQFF
TRBD2	TRBJ2-1	TRBV5-1	.	TGCGCCAGCAGTGGGCTGGTTCCTCAAGCGGGAGGGCCCACCTACAATGAGCAGTTCTTC	CASSGLVPQAGGPTYNEQFF
TRBD1	TRBJ2-7	TRBV19	once	TGTGCCAGTAGTACCCGGGACAGGGGGATCGGGTCCTACGAGCAGTACTTC	CASSTRDRGIGSYEQYF
TRBD2	TRBJ2-3	TRBV12-5	few	TGTGCTAGTCTTAGCGGGGAGACAGATACGCAGTATTTT	CASLSGETDTQYF
.	TRBJ1-5	TRBV24-1	.	TGTGCCACCAGTGGCACGGGCAATCAGCCCCAGCATTTT	CATSGTGNQPQHF
TRBD1	TRBJ2-2	TRBV18	.	TGTGCCAGCTCACGTGCCGGACAGGGGGCGCATATGGGGGAGCTGTTTTTT	CASSRAGQGAHMGELFF
TRBD2	TRBJ2-7	TRBV2	few	TGTGCCAGCCAGGTTTTAAGGCTAGCGGAGGTAGAGCAGTACTTC	CASQVLRLAEVEQYF
TRBD2	TRBJ2-3	TRBV13	.	TGTGCCAGCAGCTTATGGACTAGCGGGAGGTCAGATACGCAGTATTTT	CASSLWTSGRSDTQYF
.	TRBJ1-3	TRBV5-1	.	TGCGCCAGCAGCCTGACAGCCTCTGGAAACACCATATATTTT	CASSLTASGNTIYF
TRBD1	TRBJ2-1	TRBV5-1	.	TGCGCCAGCAGCAGACAGACAGGGGAGGATGAGCAGTTCTTC	CASSRQTGEDEQFF
TRBD1	TRBJ1-6	TRBV11-2	once	TGTGCCAGCAGCTTAGACGGGGACAGGGTAAATTCACCCCTCCACTTT	CASSLDGDRVNSPLHF
TRBD1	TRBJ1-5	TRBV10-3	few	TGTGCCATCAGTCCGGGACAGGATAGCAATCAGCCCCAGCATTTT	CAISPGQDSNQPQHF
TRBD2	TRBJ2-1	TRBV5-8	.	TGTGCCAGCAGCGGTCGACTAGCCTTTCAGGGAAATGAGCAGTTCTTC	CASSGRLAFQGNEQFF
.	TRBJ2-7	TRBV6-2/TRBV6-3	.	TGTGCCAGCAGTTTTCACAGACACTACGAGCAGTACTTC	CASSFHRHYEQYF
.	TRBJ2-3	TRBV27	.	TGTGCCAGCAGTTTACGTCAGGGCACAGATACGCAGTATTTT	CASSLRQGTDTQYF
TRBD1	TRBJ1-6	TRBV5-1	few	TGCGCCAGCAGCTTGGTCGGGACAGGGTCAACTCCCCTCCACTTT	CASSLVGTGSTPLHF
TRBD2	TRBJ2-7	TRBV3-1/TRBV3-2	.	TGTGCCAGCAGCCGGGGGGGAGGGCCTGGTTACGAGCAGTACTTC	CASSRGGGPGYEQYF
.	TRBJ2-1	TRBV5-4	.	TGTGCCAGCAGCTTGCAGATCCAGGGCAATGAGCAGTTCTTC	CASSLQIQGNEQFF
TRBD2	TRBJ2-7	TRBV2	.	TGTGCCAGCACCCGAGAGCGGGAGGGCCGGTACGAGCAGTACTTC	CASTREREGRYEQYF
.	TRBJ1-5	TRBV7-9	.	TGTGCCAGCAGCTTGGGCAATGGCAATCAGCCCCAGCATTTT	CASSLGNGNQPQHF
TRBD1	TRBJ2-7	TRBV7-3	.	TGTGCCAGCAGCATGACAGGGGGGCCCTACGAGCAGTACTTC	CASSMTGGPYEQYF
.	TRBJ2-7	TRBV29-1	.	TGCAGCGTTGCCCAGGGAAGCTCCTACGAGCAGTACTTC	CSVAQGSSYEQYF
TRBD1	TRBJ1-1	TRBV18	.	TGTGCCAGCTCACCCGAAACAGGGGACACTGAAGCTTTCTTT	CASSPETGDTEAFF
.	TRBJ2-3	TRBV9	.	TGTGCCAGCAGCGTATTCGGAGGGGGCACAGATACGCAGTATTTT	CASSVFGGGTDTQYF
TRBD2	TRBJ2-2	TRBV6-6	.	TGTGCCAGCACCCAGGGACTAGCGGGACACACCGGGGAGCTGTTTTTT	CASTQGLAGHTGELFF
TRBD2	TRBJ2-7	TRBV18	.	TGTGCCAGCTCACAGGTCACGGGGGCGGGAGGCGAGCAGTACTTC	CASSQVTGAGGEQYF
TRBD2	TRBJ2-3	TRBV30	.	TGTGCCCACTCTAGCGGGAGGGCCGTCTCAGATACGCAGTATTTT	CAHSSGRAVSDTQYF
.	TRBJ1-2	TRBV7-6	.	TGTGCCAGCAGCTTAGATCCGGGGAGCTATGGCTACACCTTC	CASSLDPGSYGYTF
TRBD2	TRBJ2-7	TRBV28	few	TGTGCCAGCAGTCCAATGACTAGCGGGAGCCCCTACGAGCAGTACTTC	CASSPMTSGSPYEQYF
TRBD2	TRBJ2-5	TRBV5-5	.	TGTGCCAGCAGTTGGGGACTAGGTAGCGAGACCCAGTACTTC	CASSWGLGSETQYF
TRBD1	TRBJ1-5	TRBV13	.	TGTGCCGGAGCCCATGTCCGGGACAGGGGGATAGGGCCCCAGCATTTT	CAGAHVRDRGIGPQHF
.	TRBJ2-7	TRBV4-1	.	TGCGCCAGCAGCCAAAGCAGGGGTTCCTACGAGCAGTACTTC	CASSQSRGSYEQYF
.	TRBJ2-5	TRBV7-9	.	TGTGCCAGCAGCTTAACGGGATCCGAAGAGACCCAGTACTTC	CASSLTGSEETQYF
TRBD2	TRBJ2-1	TRBV3-1/TRBV3-2	.	TGTGCCAGCAGCCAAGATTTGGCTAGCGGACGATACAATGAGCAGTTCTTC	CASSQDLASGRYNEQFF
.	TRBJ1-6	TRBV27	.	TGTGCCAGCAGTTTCCGGAGCTCCTATAATTCACCCCTCCACTTT	CASSFRSSYNSPLHF